This T cell receptor beta chain derives from a study of Ad26.COV2.S vaccination and SARS-CoV-2 variants. The treatment is: some 20 received Ad26.COV2.S at low or high dose, single or two shots; a few received placebo; per-sample allocation not given. Sample collection was performed on day 63 after the first vaccine or placebo injection. Participants' vaccine, an Ad26 vector, delivered Wuhan-strain SARS-CoV-2 spike. Study-wide results and caveats: Spike-specific TCR breadth was greater after Ad26.COV2.S than placebo.

Sequencing was performed with immunoSEQ multiplex PCR; in TCRdb, only in-frame clones are kept and a portion is missing. The sample has more than 300,000 clones, 85% to 90% seen once; the top ten hold approximately 4.5%. To note about this clone: What it binds is unknown. Other DNA variants within this sample encode the same CDR3.

Trimming removed 2 bases from V and 2 bases from J, with 9 bases in between. Germline V gene sequence: CDR1 LNHDA, CDR2 SQIVND (reference sequence). This CDR3 is 15 amino acids long. This TCR was sampled from a person aged 18-65 years who received the Ad26.COV2.S COVID-19 vaccine or a placebo. The sample here was peripheral blood, taken in a trial of Ad26.COV2.S vaccine versus placebo. This chain links TRBV19 with TRBJ2-2, with D tentatively TRBD1 or TRBD2 (6 bases each). DNA for the CDR3: TGTGCCAGTAGTATATCCGGGGGCAACACCGGGGAGCTGTTTTTT. Protein: CASSISGGNTGELFF. The full variable domain, rest sourced from reference TRBV19 and TRBJ2-2, is DGGITQSPKYLFRKEGQNVTLSCEQNLNHDAMYWYRQDPGQGLRLIYYSQIVNDFQKGDIAEGYSVSREKKESFPLTVTSAQKNPTAFYLCASSISGGNTGELFFGEGSRLTVL.